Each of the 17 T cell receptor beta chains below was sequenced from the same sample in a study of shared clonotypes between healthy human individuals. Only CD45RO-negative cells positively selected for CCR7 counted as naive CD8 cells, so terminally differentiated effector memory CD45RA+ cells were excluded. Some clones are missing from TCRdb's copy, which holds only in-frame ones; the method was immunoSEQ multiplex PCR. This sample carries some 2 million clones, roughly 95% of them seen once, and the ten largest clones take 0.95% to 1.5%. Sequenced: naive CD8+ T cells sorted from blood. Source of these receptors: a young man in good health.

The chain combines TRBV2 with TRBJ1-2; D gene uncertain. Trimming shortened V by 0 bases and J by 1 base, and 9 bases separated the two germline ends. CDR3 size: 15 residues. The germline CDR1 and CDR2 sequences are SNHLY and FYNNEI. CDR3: CASSEASGNNYGYTF. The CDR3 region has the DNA TGTGCCAGCAGTGAAGCATCCGGGAATAACTATGGCTACACCTTC. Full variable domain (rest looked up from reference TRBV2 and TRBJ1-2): EPEVTQTPSHQVTQMGQEVILRCVPISNHLYFYWYRQILGQKVEFLVSFYNNEISEKSEIFDDQFSVERPDGSNFTLKIRSTKLEDSAMYFCASSEASGNNYGYTFGSGTRLTVV.

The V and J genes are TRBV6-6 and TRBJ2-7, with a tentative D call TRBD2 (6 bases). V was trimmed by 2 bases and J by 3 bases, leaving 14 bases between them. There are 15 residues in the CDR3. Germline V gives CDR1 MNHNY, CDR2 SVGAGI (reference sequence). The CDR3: CASSYTSGVVYEQYF. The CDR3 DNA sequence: TGTGCCAGCAGTTACACCTCGGGAGTTGTCTACGAGCAGTACTTC.

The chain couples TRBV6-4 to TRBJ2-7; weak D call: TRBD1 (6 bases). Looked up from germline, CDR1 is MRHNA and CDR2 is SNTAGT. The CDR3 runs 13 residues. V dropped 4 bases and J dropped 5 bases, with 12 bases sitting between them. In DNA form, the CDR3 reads TGTGCCAGCAGTGTGTCGACAGGACACGAGCAGTACTTC. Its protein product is CASSVSTGHEQYF.

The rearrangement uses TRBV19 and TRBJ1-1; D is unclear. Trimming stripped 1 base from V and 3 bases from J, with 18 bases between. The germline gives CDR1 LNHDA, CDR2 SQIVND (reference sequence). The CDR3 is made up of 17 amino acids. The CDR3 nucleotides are TGTGCCAGTAGTATAGCCCCGAGAAGGCCAAGGGACACTGAAGCTTTCTTT. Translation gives CASSIAPRRPRDTEAFF.

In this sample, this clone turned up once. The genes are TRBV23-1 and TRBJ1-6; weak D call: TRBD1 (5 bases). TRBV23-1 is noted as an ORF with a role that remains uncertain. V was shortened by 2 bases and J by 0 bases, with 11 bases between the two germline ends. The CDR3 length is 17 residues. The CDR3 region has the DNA TGCGCCAGCAGTCAAGTGCCAGGGAGCTCCTATAATTCACCCCTCCACTTT. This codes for CASSQVPGSSYNSPLHF.

As DNA, the CDR3 is TGCAGCGTTGAAGAGTCGGACTCTGGGGCCAACGTCCTGACTTTC. Translating it yields CSVEESDSGANVLTF. The chain uses TRBV29-1 and TRBJ2-6; unclear D gene. This CDR3 is 15 amino acids long. The V gene's germline CDR1 is SQVTM and CDR2 ANQGSEA. The V end lost 0 bases, the J end lost 0 bases, and 6 bases lay between the germline ends.

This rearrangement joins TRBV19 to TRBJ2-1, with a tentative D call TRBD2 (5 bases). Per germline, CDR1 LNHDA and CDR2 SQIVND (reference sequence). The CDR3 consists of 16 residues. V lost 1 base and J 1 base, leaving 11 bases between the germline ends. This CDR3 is CASSIGPGGSYNEQFF. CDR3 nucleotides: TGTGCCAGTAGTATAGGCCCCGGCGGGTCCTACAATGAGCAGTTCTTC.

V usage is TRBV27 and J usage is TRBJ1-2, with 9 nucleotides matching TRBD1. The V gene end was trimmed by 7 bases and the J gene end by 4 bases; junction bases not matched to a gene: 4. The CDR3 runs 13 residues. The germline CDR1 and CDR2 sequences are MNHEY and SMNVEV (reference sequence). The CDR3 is CASKQGASYGYTF. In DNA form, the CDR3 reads TGTGCCAGCAAACAGGGGGCCTCCTATGGCTACACCTTC.

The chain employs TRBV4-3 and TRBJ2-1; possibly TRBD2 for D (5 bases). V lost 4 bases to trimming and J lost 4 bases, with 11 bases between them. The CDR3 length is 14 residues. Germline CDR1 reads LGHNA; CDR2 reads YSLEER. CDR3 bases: TGCGCCAGCAGCCCAGGAGGCAGGTACAATGAGCAGTTCTTC. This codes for CASSPGGRYNEQFF.

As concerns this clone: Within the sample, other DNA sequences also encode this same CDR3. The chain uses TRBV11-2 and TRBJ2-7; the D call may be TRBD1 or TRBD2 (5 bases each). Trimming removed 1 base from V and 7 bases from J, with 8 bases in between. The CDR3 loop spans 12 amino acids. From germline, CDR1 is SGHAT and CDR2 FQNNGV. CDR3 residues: CASSLGGSEQYF. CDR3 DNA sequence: TGTGCCAGCAGCTTAGGGGGGAGTGAGCAGTACTTC.

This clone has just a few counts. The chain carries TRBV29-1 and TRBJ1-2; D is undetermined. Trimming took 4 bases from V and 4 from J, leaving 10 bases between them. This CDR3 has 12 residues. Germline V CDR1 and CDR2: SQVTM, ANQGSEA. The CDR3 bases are TGCAGCGTTGTAAACTCAGGCTATGGCTACACCTTC. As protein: CSVVNSGYGYTF. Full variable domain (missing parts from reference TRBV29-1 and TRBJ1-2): SAVISQKPSRDICQRGTSLTIQCQVDSQVTMMFWYRQQPGQSLTLIATANQGSEATYESGFVIDKFPISRPNLTFSTLTVSNMSPEDSSIYLCSVVNSGYGYTFGSGTRLTVV.

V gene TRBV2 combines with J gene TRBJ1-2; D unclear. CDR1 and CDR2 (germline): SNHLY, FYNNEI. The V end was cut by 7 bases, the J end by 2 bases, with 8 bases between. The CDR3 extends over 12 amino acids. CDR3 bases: TGTGCCAGCACAGAGGACAACTATGGCTACACCTTC. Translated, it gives CASTEDNYGYTF.

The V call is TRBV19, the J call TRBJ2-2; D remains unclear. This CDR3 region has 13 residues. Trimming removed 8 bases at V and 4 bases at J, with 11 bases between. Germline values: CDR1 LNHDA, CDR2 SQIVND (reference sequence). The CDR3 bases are TGTGCCAGTTCCCTTAGCAGCACCGGGGAGCTGTTTTTT. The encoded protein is CASSLSSTGELFF.

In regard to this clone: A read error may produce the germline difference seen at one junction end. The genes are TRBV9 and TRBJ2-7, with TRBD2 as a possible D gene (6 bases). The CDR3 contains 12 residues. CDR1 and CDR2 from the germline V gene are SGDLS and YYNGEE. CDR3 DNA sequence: TGTGCCAGCGGCCGGGACTCCCACGAGCAGTACTTC. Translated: CASGRDSHEQYF.

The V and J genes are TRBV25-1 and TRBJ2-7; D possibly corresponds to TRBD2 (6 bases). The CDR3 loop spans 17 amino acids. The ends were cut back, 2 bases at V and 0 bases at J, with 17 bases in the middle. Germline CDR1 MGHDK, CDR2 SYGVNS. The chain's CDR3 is CASSEPSGLPSSYEQYF. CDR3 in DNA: TGTGCCAGCAGTGAACCGTCGGGACTCCCAAGCTCCTACGAGCAGTACTTC.

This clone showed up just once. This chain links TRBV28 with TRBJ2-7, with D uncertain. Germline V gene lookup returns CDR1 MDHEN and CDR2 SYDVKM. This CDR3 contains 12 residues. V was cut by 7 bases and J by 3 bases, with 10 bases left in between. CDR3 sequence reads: CASKNRNYEQYF. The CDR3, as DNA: TGTGCCAGCAAGAACCGTAACTACGAGCAGTACTTC. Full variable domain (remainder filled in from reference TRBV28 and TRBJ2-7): DVKVTQSSRYLVKRTGEKVFLECVQDMDHENMFWYRQDPGLGLRLIYFSYDVKMKEKGDIPEGYSVSREKKERFSLILESASTNQTSMYLCASKNRNYEQYFGPGTRLTVT.

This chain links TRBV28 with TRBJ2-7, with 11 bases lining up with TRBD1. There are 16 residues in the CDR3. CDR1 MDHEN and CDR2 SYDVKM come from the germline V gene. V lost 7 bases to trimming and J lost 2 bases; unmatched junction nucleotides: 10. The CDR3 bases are TGTGCCAGCAATCACCCCCGGGACAGGGGGACCTACGAGCAGTACTTC. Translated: CASNHPRDRGTYEQYF.